What follows are 29 T cell receptor beta chains derived from one specimen sequenced in a study of glioma-infiltrating T cells after dendritic cell vaccination. TCRdb keeps only in-frame clones here, not all; method: immunoSEQ multiplex PCR. Found here are around 96,000 clones, 79% of them singletons; the top ten hold 5.5% to 7%. Sample: blood, taken before dendritic cell vaccination. These receptor sequences come from a human donor with glioblastoma.

This chain connects TRBV7-2 to TRBJ2-1; 14 positions agree with TRBD2. CDR1 is SGHTA, CDR2 FQGNSA, per germline. The CDR3 runs to 19 residues. The V gene end was trimmed by 5 bases and the J gene end by 9 bases; junction bases not matched to a gene: 18. Written as DNA, the CDR3 is TGTGCCAGCAGCCGGACTAGGACAGGACTAGCGGGGGGTGGGAGTGAGCAGTTCTTC. Protein product: CASSRTRTGLAGGGSEQFF.

The V and J genes are TRBV5-1 and TRBJ1-2, with 9 bases matching TRBD1. Per the germline V gene, CDR1 is SGHRS and CDR2 is YFSETQ. This CDR3 spans 13 amino acids. The J segment lost 8 bases and the V segment lost 3 bases, leaving 5 bases of the junction unmatched. Here the CDR3 DNA reads TGCGCCAGCAGCTGGGGACAGGGTGGCGGCTACACCTTC. As protein: CASSWGQGGGYTF.

This chain uses TRBV2 with TRBJ1-5; no reliable D call. Germline lookup yields CDR1 SNHLY and CDR2 FYNNEI. This CDR3 contains 14 residues. The V gene lost 5 bases and the J gene lost 0 bases, with 8 bases spanning the gap. The CDR3 sequence is CASSQVDSNQPQHF. CDR3 nucleotides: TGTGCCAGCAGTCAGGTGGATAGCAATCAGCCCCAGCATTTT.

J is TRBJ2-6 and V is TRBV6-4; TRBD1 agrees at 10 bases. V was pared by 6 bases and J by 2 bases, with 16 bases of the junction left unmatched. CDR3 length: 20 amino acids. Germline lookup yields CDR1 MRHNA and CDR2 SNTAGT. CDR3 residues: CASRPYLGQGTIPGANVLTF. CDR3 nucleotides: TGTGCCAGCAGACCTTACTTGGGACAGGGGACTATACCTGGGGCCAACGTCCTGACTTTC.

J is TRBJ1-4 and V is TRBV6-5, with D possibly TRBD1 on 5 matching bases. Trimming left V 0 bases short and J 0 bases short, with 8 bases between. Germline V gives CDR1 MNHEY, CDR2 SVGAGI. This CDR3 has 16 residues. This CDR3 reads CASSYSGGATNEKLFF. The CDR3 DNA sequence: TGTGCCAGCAGTTACTCTGGGGGGGCAACTAATGAAAAACTGTTTTTT.

The chain links TRBV4-1 to TRBJ1-2; the match to TRBD1 covers 9 bases. The germline V gene encodes CDR1 MGHRA and CDR2 YSYEKL. The CDR3 totals 15 residues. The trim removed 2 bases at V and 5 bases at J, leaving 6 bases unmatched. The CDR3 here is CASSQNRGLGYGYTF. The DNA of the CDR3 is TGCGCCAGCAGCCAAAACAGGGGGCTGGGGTATGGCTACACCTTC.

This chain links TRBV30 with TRBJ2-5, with 11 bases aligning to TRBD2. The CDR3 length is 15 residues. Germline lookup yields CDR1 GTSNPN and CDR2 SVGIG (reference sequence). J gave up 1 base and V 7 bases, and 8 bases lay outside the gene matches. Here the CDR3 reads CAYSGLADPQETQYF. CDR3 bases: TGTGCCTACTCGGGACTAGCGGATCCCCAAGAGACCCAGTACTTC.

The rearrangement joins TRBV5-1 to TRBJ1-1; D unresolved. The CDR3 runs to 13 residues. Trimming cost V 4 bases and J 7 bases, with 14 bases left between them. Germline-derived CDR1 and CDR2 are SGHRS and YFSETQ. This CDR3 is CASSRSLGGEAFF. CDR3 in DNA: TGCGCCAGCAGCCGGAGCTTAGGAGGTGAAGCTTTCTTT.

The J gene is TRBJ1-2, the V gene TRBV10-3; D gene ambiguous. Between the trimmed V and J ends, which lost 3 bases and 8 bases, there was a span of 16 bases. This CDR3 has 14 residues. Germline values: CDR1 ENHRY, CDR2 SYGVKD. The CDR3 protein is CAISESRGMGGYTF. CDR3 nucleotides: TGTGCCATCAGTGAATCAAGAGGGATGGGGGGCTACACCTTC.

This clone appeared a few times. The chain combines TRBV10-1 with TRBJ1-3; no clear D gene. CDR1 and CDR2 (germline): WNHNN, SYGVQD (reference sequence). The CDR3 length is 14 residues. Trimming stripped 10 bases from V and 0 bases from J, with 13 bases between. CDR3 loop: CAIPLGSSGNTIYF. The CDR3 DNA reads as TGCGCCATTCCCTTGGGGAGCTCTGGAAACACCATATATTTT.

This clone was picked up a small number of times. DNA for the CDR3: TGTGCCAGCAGCGACCGGGACAGGAAACCAAATGAGCAGTTCTTC. Translating it yields CASSDRDRKPNEQFF. The genes are TRBV7-8 and TRBJ2-1, with 8 bases identical to TRBD1. Germline CDR1 is SGHVS and CDR2 is FQNEAQ. The V gene end was trimmed by 5 bases and the J gene end by 7 bases; junction bases not matched to a gene: 10. The CDR3 has 15 amino acids.

Only one count was recorded for this clone. The J gene is TRBJ2-7, the V gene TRBV19, with 8 bases identical to TRBD1. The germline CDR1 and CDR2 sequences are LNHDA and SQIVND (reference sequence). The junction had 9 bases not matched to a gene; V was cut back by 5 bases and J by 3 bases. The CDR3 is 15 residues long. The CDR3 DNA is TGTGCCAGTAGTTCCTTGGACAGGGACGGCTACGAGCAGTACTTC. It is translated as CASSSLDRDGYEQYF.

The rearrangement joins TRBV5-1 to TRBJ1-5, with TRBD1 matching over 10 bases. CDR1 SGHRS and CDR2 YFSETQ come from the germline V gene. V shed 4 bases and J 1 base; nucleotides not matched to a gene: 2. There are 15 residues in the CDR3. The CDR3 DNA reads as TGCGCCAGCAGCCAGGGACAGGGGAGCAATCAGCCCCAGCATTTT. Its translation is CASSQGQGSNQPQHF.

The chain uses TRBV2 and TRBJ2-1; 12 nucleotides agree with TRBD2. Per the germline V gene, CDR1 is SNHLY and CDR2 is FYNNEI. Unmatched junction bases numbered 11, after V lost 8 bases and J lost 6 bases. This CDR3 has 16 residues. The CDR3 coding sequence is TGTGCCAGCCGAGGGCTAGCGGGGGGGCCAGGCAATGAGCAGTTCTTC. As protein: CASRGLAGGPGNEQFF.

The rearrangement uses TRBV4-1 and TRBJ2-7; 13 nucleotides agree with TRBD2. Unmatched junction bases numbered 6, after V lost 4 bases and J lost 0 bases. Germline V CDR1 and CDR2: MGHRA, YSYEKL. The CDR3 is 17 residues long. Here the CDR3 DNA reads TGCGCCAGCAGCCTCGGGACTAGCGGGATCAGCTCCTACGAGCAGTACTTC. It translates to CASSLGTSGISSYEQYF.

This rearrangement joins TRBV7-9 to TRBJ2-7, with 9 bases matching TRBD2. The V segment lost 2 bases and the J segment 3 bases; nucleotides outside the gene matches: 2. Looked up from germline, CDR1 is SEHNR and CDR2 is FQNEAQ (reference sequence). This CDR3 is 14 amino acids long. In nucleotides, the CDR3 is TGTGCCAGCAGCTTAAATAGCGGGAGCTACGAGCAGTACTTC. Its translation: CASSLNSGSYEQYF.

The rearrangement joins TRBV27 to TRBJ2-7; 11 positions agree with TRBD1. After removal of 4 bases from V and 3 bases from J, the junction contained 5 bases not matched to a gene. This CDR3 is 15 amino acids long. CDR1 MNHEY and CDR2 SMNVEV come from the germline V gene (reference sequence). CDR3 coding DNA: TGTGCCAGCAGTTCTAGGACAGGGGGCCTCTACGAGCAGTACTTC. Translating gives CASSSRTGGLYEQYF.

The chain employs TRBV10-3 and TRBJ1-6, with TRBD1 matching 12 bases. Germline loops: CDR1 ENHRY, CDR2 SYGVKD. The length of the CDR3 is 17 residues. The V and J ends lost 3 bases and 10 bases, in that order; junction bases with no gene match: 10. Here the CDR3 reads CAISENGGQGAQSPLHF. CDR3 in DNA: TGTGCCATCAGTGAAAATGGGGGACAGGGGGCACAATCACCCCTCCACTTT.

The chain employs TRBV19 and TRBJ2-7; 11 bases fit TRBD1. From germline, CDR1 is LNHDA and CDR2 SQIVND (reference sequence). V trimming: 5 bases; J trimming: 5 bases; junction bases outside the gene matches: 5. CDR3 size: 14 residues. The CDR3 reads CASSADRGRDEQYF. Written as DNA, the CDR3 is TGTGCCAGTAGTGCGGACAGGGGGCGCGACGAGCAGTACTTC. Based on the CDR3 plus reference TRBV19 and TRBJ2-7, the full variable domain is DGGITQSPKYLFRKEGQNVTLSCEQNLNHDAMYWYRQDPGQGLRLIYYSQIVNDFQKGDIAEGYSVSREKKESFPLTVTSAQKNPTAFYLCASSADRGRDEQYFGPGTRLTVT.

The chain uses TRBV30 and TRBJ1-1; no firm D call. V lost 0 bases, J lost 1 base, and 18 bases lay in between. Per germline, CDR1 GTSNPN and CDR2 SVGIG (reference sequence). This CDR3 spans 17 amino acids. CDR3 bases: TGTGCCTGGAGTGTCTTTGGGCAGGCGTTTACGAACACTGAAGCTTTCTTT. Translated: CAWSVFGQAFTNTEAFF.

This clone was recorded only once. The V call is TRBV25-1, the J call TRBJ1-6, with 9 bases aligning to TRBD1. The length of the CDR3 is 15 residues. Germline lookup yields CDR1 MGHDK and CDR2 SYGVNS. Trimming removed 10 bases from V and 9 bases from J; junction bases left unmatched: 13. The CDR3 sequence is CATRGNRGQSSPLHF. CDR3 DNA: TGTGCCACCAGGGGGAACAGGGGGCAGAGTTCACCCCTCCACTTT.

V is TRBV4-1 and J is TRBJ2-3, with D possibly being TRBD1 (6 bases). The CDR3 runs 17 residues. The germline V gene encodes CDR1 MGHRA and CDR2 YSYEKL. Trimming took 1 base from V and 0 from J, leaving 14 bases between them. Here the CDR3 DNA reads TGCGCCAGCAGCCAAGTGTATCGGACAGAGAGCACAGATACGCAGTATTTT. Translated, it gives CASSQVYRTESTDTQYF.

The rearrangement links TRBV7-8 to TRBJ2-7; D gene ambiguous. The CDR3 has 12 amino acids. The germline V and J ends were trimmed by 2 bases and 6 bases, with 8 bases remaining between them. Per germline, CDR1 SGHVS and CDR2 FQNEAQ. Here the CDR3 DNA reads TGTGCCAGCAGCTTAATGCAGGCCGAGCAGTACTTC. Translation: CASSLMQAEQYF.

This chain uses TRBV5-1 with TRBJ2-1; 14 bases are a match to TRBD2. This CDR3 has 17 residues. Germline assignment: CDR1 SGHRS and CDR2 YFSETQ. V was pared by 4 bases and J by 3 bases, with 6 bases of the junction left unmatched. CDR3 sequence reads: CASSAGLAGGNYNEQFF. The CDR3 DNA reads TGCGCCAGCAGCGCCGGACTAGCGGGGGGAAACTACAATGAGCAGTTCTTC.

The rearrangement joins TRBV2 to TRBJ2-4, with 7 bases matching TRBD1. V lost 6 bases to trimming and J lost 7 bases; unmatched junction nucleotides: 9. The germline gives CDR1 SNHLY, CDR2 FYNNEI. This CDR3 spans 14 amino acids. The CDR3 coding sequence is TGTGCCAGCAGGGCCGACAGGGTCGGGAACATTCAGTACTTC. It encodes CASRADRVGNIQYF. The entire variable domain, with the rest obtained from reference TRBV2 and TRBJ2-4, is as follows: EPEVTQTPSHQVTQMGQEVILRCVPISNHLYFYWYRQILGQKVEFLVSFYNNEISEKSEIFDDQFSVERPDGSNFTLKIRSTKLEDSAMYFCASRADRVGNIQYFGAGTRLSVL.

This clone is a singleton in its sample. V is TRBV11-2 and J is TRBJ1-1, with D possibly TRBD1 on 5 matching bases. Per germline, CDR1 SGHAT and CDR2 FQNNGV. The CDR3 consists of 14 residues. Between the trimmed V and J ends, which lost 5 bases and 0 bases, there was a span of 10 bases. As DNA, the CDR3 is TGTGCCAGCAGCCGTCGACAGATGAACACTGAAGCTTTCTTT. Protein: CASSRRQMNTEAFF.

V usage is TRBV6-5 and J usage is TRBJ2-2, with D perhaps matching TRBD2 (5 bases). V lost 7 bases to trimming and J lost 6 bases, with 18 bases between them. Germline assignment: CDR1 MNHEY and CDR2 SVGAGI. This CDR3 has 15 amino acids. CDR3 protein: CASISGDGPPGELFF. CDR3 DNA: TGTGCCAGCATCTCCGGGGATGGGCCCCCCGGGGAGCTGTTTTTT.

This clone was recorded many times. This chain links TRBV10-3 with TRBJ2-7; perhaps TRBD2 as D (5 bases). CDR3 length: 13 residues. Trimming removed 6 bases at V and 3 bases at J, with 12 bases between. Germline CDR1 ENHRY, CDR2 SYGVKD. The CDR3 nucleotides read TGTGCCATCAGCCGGACTCTCGACTACGAGCAGTACTTC. Encoded protein: CAISRTLDYEQYF.

The V call is TRBV30, the J call TRBJ1-5; possible D gene TRBD1, 5 bases. From germline, CDR1 is GTSNPN and CDR2 SVGIG (reference sequence). V was clipped by 5 bases and J by 5 bases, with 16 bases between them. This CDR3 spans 14 amino acids. CDR3 bases: TGTGCCTGGGACTCAGGGAATGGAGATCAGCCCCAGCATTTT. It specifies CAWDSGNGDQPQHF.